This T cell receptor beta chain was documented in a study of cytomegalovirus exposure and HLA in healthy donors. With regard to this clone: The antigen remains undetermined.

Whole-study results and caveats: HLA allele associations emerged for about 18,000 TCR beta sequences in a later analysis, at 0.05 false discovery rate.

Primers included in the PCR were 60 Vbeta and 13 Jbeta primers. Produced via immunoSEQ multiplex PCR; TCRdb's table is partial and in-frame only. The data contain about 200,000 clones, 75% to 90% of them seen just once; the ten biggest clones take up 5.5% to 7.5%. The germline V and J ends were trimmed by 0 bases and 4 bases, with 10 bases remaining between them. CDR3 length: 14 residues. The germline gives CDR1 LGHNA, CDR2 YSLEER. Sequenced material: PBMCs. The TCR originated in a woman aged 45-60 years in good health and CMV-seropositive. This sequence joins TRBV4-3 and TRBJ2-7, with a tentative D call TRBD1 (6 bases). The CDR3 DNA sequence: TGCGCCAGCAGCCAAGAGGATACAGGGTACGAGCAGTACTTC. Protein sequence: CASSQEDTGYEQYF.